The following is a TCR beta chain sequence with its context. Libraries were prepared by immunoSEQ multiplex PCR; TCRdb keeps only in-frame clonotypes and omits some of them. The sample consists of about 87,000 clones, around 90% of them appearing once. The data were taken from a study of siplizumab effects on memory and regulatory T cells. V lost 0 bases to trimming and J lost 2 bases, with 7 bases between them. The CDR3 sequence is 13 residues long. CDR1 is SQVTM, CDR2 ANQGSEA, per germline. This chain uses TRBV29-1 with TRBJ2-5, with unresolved D. This clonotype was obtained from a human donor in good health. The sequencing input was CD4+ T cells sorted from blood. In DNA form, the CDR3 reads TGCAGCGTTGAAGATCATTCTCAAGAGACCCAGTACTTC. Amino acids: CSVEDHSQETQYF.